This T cell receptor beta chain was observed in a study of identifying expanded T cells in peripheral blood. Whole-study findings and limits: Variance in clone template counts between approximately two-week samples significantly increased with total template count across all healthy donors. Around 1.2 clones differed between technical replicates, versus around 15 and 19 over time.

Some clones are missing from TCRdb's copy, which holds only in-frame ones; the method was immunoSEQ multiplex PCR. The sample consists of around 130,000 clones, about 86% of them appearing once. Deletions cut 1 base from V and 8 bases from J, with 25 bases between. The CDR3 is made up of 18 amino acids. Germline loops: CDR1 SGHRS, CDR2 YFSETQ. Healthy donors had no documented immune events, such as infections, while sampled. As for this clone: Its matching antigen is unknown.

The origin of this receptor is a person between 18 and 70 years old in good health. J is TRBJ2-1 and V is TRBV5-1, with D possibly TRBD1 on 8 matching bases. Input material: blood. The chain's CDR3 is CASSLSAGRTGRGHEQFF. The CDR3 nucleotides read TGCGCCAGCAGCTTGTCGGCCGGTCGGACAGGGCGGGGGCATGAGCAGTTCTTC.